What follows are 29 T cell receptor beta chains derived from one specimen sequenced in a study of naive and memory T cell subsets. An equimolar mix of two oligonucleotides served as the beta constant-region primer for TRBC1 and TRBC2. From the UMI-ligation and nested PCR reads, TCRdb called clonotypes with MiXCR, one entry per CDR3 protein. The sample has over 75,000 distinct CDR3 sequences; roughly 13% are singletons. The sample consisted of central memory CD4+ T cells from blood. The receptor source for this set is a human donor in good health.

This clonotype was recorded at least ten times. The CDR3 loop reads CASSVPWTDTQYF. CDR3 in DNA: TGTGCCAGCAGTGTTCCCTGGACAGATACGCAGTATTTT. The J gene is TRBJ2-3, the V gene TRBV6-1; D remains ambiguous. This CDR3 region has 13 residues. Trimming took off 4 bases at V and 3 bases at J, with 8 bases between the two ends. Germline assignment: CDR1 MNHNS and CDR2 SASEGT.

This clonotype was seen only a few times. This chain connects TRBV29-1 to TRBJ2-7; no firm D call. Per germline, CDR1 SQVTM and CDR2 ANQGSEA. The V gene lost 6 bases and the J gene lost 3 bases, with 15 bases spanning the gap. This CDR3 region has 13 residues. CDR3 in DNA: TGCAGCGTGGCCAAAGACAAGTTCTACGAGCAGTACTTC. Its protein product is CSVAKDKFYEQYF.

As for this clonotype: Its ends do not fully match the called genes, so a read error is possible. The rearrangement joins TRBV29-1 to TRBJ2-3; TRBD2 might be the D (5 bases). CDR1 and CDR2 (germline): SQVTM, ANQGSEA. The length of the CDR3 is 16 residues. The CDR3 is CRVEDNVRDSTDTQYF. The DNA of the CDR3 is TGCCGCGTTGAAGATAATGTTCGGGATAGCACAGATACGCAGTATTTT.

The chain is built from TRBV12-3 or TRBV12-4 and TRBJ2-3, with TRBD2 as a possible D gene (6 bases). V shed 4 bases and J shed 0 bases, with 14 bases lying between them. The CDR3 is made up of 16 amino acids. In DNA form, the CDR3 reads TGTGCCAGCAGTTCGGGGTTAGGGACTAGCACAGATACGCAGTATTTT. Encoded protein: CASSSGLGTSTDTQYF.

Sample share makes this clonotype medium-sized (0.01 to 0.1%). The chain links TRBV20-1 to TRBJ2-3, with D possibly being TRBD1 (5 bases). Trimming left V 0 bases short and J 1 base short, with 17 bases between. The germline CDR1 and CDR2 sequences are DFQATT and SNEGSKA (reference sequence). This CDR3 region has 17 residues. CDR3 sequence (DNA): TGCAGTGCTAGAGACCCAAGGGGCGCCACTCGCACAGATACGCAGTATTTT. Protein product: CSARDPRGATRTDTQYF.

In this sample, this clonotype turned up a few times. This chain connects TRBV5-4 to TRBJ1-2; D is unclear. The germline CDR1 and CDR2 sequences are SGHNT and YYREEE (reference sequence). The CDR3 runs 14 residues. V was pared by 1 base and J by 1 base, with 8 bases between. The CDR3 DNA reads as TGTGCCAGCAGCTTGTATACAGATAACTATGGCTACACCTTC. Its protein is CASSLYTDNYGYTF.

The chain has TRBV20-1 and TRBJ1-4; maybe TRBD1 (5 bases). CDR3 size: 12 residues. Germline V gene data show CDR1 as DFQATT and CDR2 as SNEGSKA (reference sequence). Trimming left V 5 bases short and J 5 bases short, with 9 bases between. The CDR3 here is CSAWDPNEKLFF. The CDR3 nucleotides read TGCAGTGCTTGGGACCCAAATGAAAAACTGTTTTTT.

This clonotype came up a few times. J is TRBJ2-5 and V is TRBV7-2; TRBD1 matches at 8 bases. In germline, CDR1 is SGHTA, CDR2 FQGNSA. The CDR3 contains 14 residues. J gave up 5 bases and V 2 bases, and 4 bases lay outside the gene matches. The CDR3 DNA follows: TGTGCCAGCAGCTTACGACAGGGGTTGGAGACCCAGTACTTC. It yields the protein CASSLRQGLETQYF.

This chain uses TRBV9 with TRBJ2-1; D possibly matches TRBD1 or TRBD2 (5 bases each). Trimming took 4 bases from V and 7 from J, leaving 9 bases between them. CDR3 length equals 12 residues. The germline gives CDR1 SGDLS, CDR2 YYNGEE. The DNA of the CDR3 is TGTGCCAGCAGCCGGGGCAGGAATGAGCAGTTCTTC. Residues: CASSRGRNEQFF.

In its sample, this clonotype was seen a few times. J is TRBJ2-1 and V is TRBV6-2 or TRBV6-3; maybe TRBD2 (5 bases). The CDR3 is 13 residues long. Germline V gene sequence: CDR1 MNHEY, CDR2 SVGEGT. The V gene lost 7 bases and the J gene lost 8 bases, with 15 bases spanning the gap. In nucleotides, the CDR3 is TGTGCCAGCACTTTAGACCCGGAGGATGAGCAGTTCTTC. The encoded protein is CASTLDPEDEQFF.

This clonotype occurred a few times. The rearrangement uses TRBV30 and TRBJ2-7; D ambiguous. The germline V gene has CDR1 GTSNPN and CDR2 SVGIG (reference sequence). V lost 2 bases and J lost 7, with 12 bases in between. The length of the CDR3 is 12 residues. CDR3 amino acids: CAWSITFEEQYF. The CDR3 bases are TGTGCCTGGAGTATTACTTTCGAGGAGCAGTACTTC.

This chain connects TRBV4-1 to TRBJ2-7; TRBD1 matches at 9 bases. J gave up 4 bases and V 4 bases, and 8 bases lay outside the gene matches. The CDR3 is 15 residues long. CDR1 MGHRA and CDR2 YSYEKL come from the germline V gene. CDR3 amino acids: CASSLLRDRAYEQYF. For the CDR3, the DNA is TGCGCCAGCAGCCTCCTACGGGACAGGGCGTACGAGCAGTACTTC.

This clonotype was observed a few times. V and J are TRBV10-3 and TRBJ1-1; D is perhaps TRBD1 (6 bases). The CDR3 covers 12 residues. Germline loops: CDR1 ENHRY, CDR2 SYGVKD. The germline V and J ends were trimmed by 7 bases and 10 bases, with 16 bases remaining between them. The CDR3 sequence: CAIITDSWRAFF. The CDR3 DNA sequence: TGTGCCATCATTACGGACAGCTGGCGAGCTTTCTTT.

This clonotype occurred many times. This chain connects TRBV6-2 or TRBV6-3 to TRBJ2-5; 8 nucleotides match TRBD2. Germline V gene lookup returns CDR1 MNHEY and CDR2 SVGEGT. The CDR3 consists of 15 residues. V lost 2 bases and J lost 5; bases outside the gene matches: 7. Here the CDR3 DNA reads TGTGCCAGCAGTTACGACGGGAGGGCAGGGGAGACCCAGTACTTC. As protein: CASSYDGRAGETQYF.

In its sample, this clonotype was seen many times. The gene calls are TRBV7-2 and TRBJ2-1; 8 nucleotides align to TRBD2. Unmatched junction bases numbered 8, after V lost 3 bases and J lost 10 bases. Germline CDR1 SGHTA, CDR2 FQGNSA. The length of the CDR3 is 14 residues. The CDR3 reads CASSLREGGREQFF. The CDR3 DNA sequence: TGTGCCAGCAGCTTGAGGGAAGGCGGGAGGGAGCAGTTCTTC.

The chain couples TRBV6-5 to TRBJ1-3; D call uncertain. The CDR3 consists of 13 residues. Germline CDR1 MNHEY, CDR2 SVGAGI. V lost 5 bases and J lost 2, with 7 bases in between. CDR3 DNA sequence: TGTGCCAGCAGTCCCTACACTGGAAACACCATATATTTT. Its translation is CASSPYTGNTIYF.

This clonotype is a singleton in its sample. V gene TRBV7-2 combines with J gene TRBJ2-3; D gene unclear. CDR1 and CDR2 from the germline V gene are SGHTA and FQGNSA. V lost 1 base, J lost 8 bases, and 13 bases lay in between. This CDR3 comprises 14 residues. CDR3 region: CASSLGPTLGTQYF. CDR3 DNA sequence: TGTGCCAGCAGCTTAGGCCCCACACTCGGTACGCAGTATTTT.

The rearrangement links TRBV12-3 or TRBV12-4 to TRBJ2-5; 8 bases map to TRBD1. The length of the CDR3 is 16 residues. V trimming: 7 bases; J trimming: 2 bases; junction bases outside the gene matches: 12. The CDR3 is CASTLGPGTGQETQYF. CDR3 sequence (DNA): TGTGCCAGCACCTTGGGCCCCGGGACAGGACAAGAGACCCAGTACTTC.

This sequence joins TRBV12-3 or TRBV12-4 and TRBJ1-1; weak D call: TRBD1 (5 bases). Trimming removed 6 bases at V and 0 bases at J, with 17 bases between. This CDR3 contains 16 residues. DNA of the CDR3: TGTGCCAGCAGCATCATCTGGACAAATTTGAACACTGAAGCTTTCTTT. This codes for CASSIIWTNLNTEAFF.

Many counts were recorded for this clonotype. The V and J genes are TRBV28 and TRBJ2-6; D is uncertain. The length of the CDR3 is 14 residues. The V end lost 3 bases, the J end lost 0 bases, and 3 bases lay between the germline ends. Germline CDR1 MDHEN, CDR2 SYDVKM. CDR3 in amino acids: CASSFSSGANVLTF. As DNA, the CDR3 is TGTGCCAGCAGTTTTAGCTCTGGGGCCAACGTCCTGACTTTC.

The J gene is TRBJ2-4, the V gene TRBV6-6; 8 bases are shared with TRBD1. The CDR3 loop spans 15 amino acids. Germline CDR1 and CDR2: MNHNY and SVGAGI (reference sequence). Trimming cost V 0 bases and J 10 bases; bases outside gene matches: 8. The CDR3 sequence: CASSYSTGELSIQYF. CDR3 nucleotide sequence: TGTGCCAGCAGTTACTCGACAGGGGAACTTTCTATTCAGTACTTC.

J is TRBJ1-2 and V is TRBV14, with 8 bases matching TRBD1. CDR3 length equals 19 residues. V was clipped by 3 bases and J by 3 bases; unmatched bases: 18. Germline-derived CDR1 and CDR2 are SGHDN and FVKESK. The DNA of the CDR3 is TGTGCCAGCAGCCAGGCGGCCGGACAGGGAGTTGGGGCCTACTATGGCTACACCTTC. Its protein is CASSQAAGQGVGAYYGYTF.

The CDR3 protein is CSASGQARRTEAFF. In nucleotides, the CDR3 is TGCAGTGCTTCTGGACAGGCCCGCCGCACTGAAGCTTTCTTT. This chain uses TRBV20-1 with TRBJ1-1; TRBD1 matches at 7 bases. Trimming cost V 5 bases and J 4 bases; bases outside gene matches: 10. Germline V gene sequence: CDR1 DFQATT, CDR2 SNEGSKA (reference sequence). The CDR3 contains 14 residues.

This clonotype showed up just once. This chain joins TRBV5-1 and TRBJ2-1; 7 nucleotides agree with TRBD1. Germline CDR1 SGHRS, CDR2 YFSETQ. Trimming cost V 1 base and J 8 bases; bases outside gene matches: 3. The CDR3 sequence is 13 residues long. This CDR3 is CASSLRRGHEQFF. In DNA, the CDR3 is TGCGCCAGCAGCTTGAGAAGGGGGCATGAGCAGTTCTTC. Complete variable domain (other parts from reference TRBV5-1 and TRBJ2-1): KAGVTQTPRYLIKTRGQQVTLSCSPISGHRSVSWYQQTPGQGLQFLFEYFSETQRNKGNFPGRFSGRQFSNSRSEMNVSTLELGDSALYLCASSLRRGHEQFFGPGTRLTVL.

This clonotype has just a few counts. This chain uses TRBV3-1 with TRBJ2-7; TRBD2 matches 7 bases. The ends lost 4 bases at V and 0 bases at J; junction bases unmatched: 6. There are 15 residues in the CDR3. Germline values: CDR1 LGHDT, CDR2 YNNKEL (reference sequence). CDR3 DNA sequence: TGTGCCAGCAGCCCAGCGGGACTCAGCTCCTACGAGCAGTACTTC. This gives the protein CASSPAGLSSYEQYF.

This clonotype has more than one count but fewer than ten. The gene calls are TRBV28 and TRBJ1-1; D remains ambiguous. The CDR3 consists of 16 residues. Looked up from germline, CDR1 is MDHEN and CDR2 is SYDVKM. Trimming took 3 bases from V and 1 from J, leaving 15 bases between them. Here the CDR3 reads CASSFLLVGGNTEAFF. CDR3 sequence (DNA): TGTGCCAGCAGTTTTCTGTTAGTTGGCGGGAACACTGAAGCTTTCTTT.

This clonotype appeared a few times. The gene calls are TRBV7-8 and TRBJ2-3, with 9 positions matching TRBD2. The CDR3 runs to 17 residues. Losses at the gene ends were 7 bases for V and 2 bases for J; bases not matched to a gene: 13. Germline CDR1 reads SGHVS; CDR2 reads FQNEAQ. As DNA, the CDR3 is TGTGCCAGCATCCGAGCTCCGCTAGCGGGATTCACAGATACGCAGTATTTT. Amino acids: CASIRAPLAGFTDTQYF.

The CDR3: CASSPGQGLDQPQHF. CDR3 nucleotides: TGTGCCAGCAGCCCGGGACAGGGACTCGATCAGCCCCAGCATTTT. The rearrangement links TRBV7-2 to TRBJ1-5; TRBD1 matches 9 bases. The V gene end was trimmed by 5 bases and the J gene end by 5 bases; junction bases not matched to a gene: 7. Germline loops: CDR1 SGHTA, CDR2 FQGNSA. The CDR3 covers 15 residues.

This clonotype came up many times. This chain uses TRBV10-3 with TRBJ2-1, with 11 bases matching TRBD2. There are 18 residues in the CDR3. Trimming cost V 3 bases and J 0 bases; bases outside gene matches: 7. Germline V lookup: CDR1 ENHRY, CDR2 SYGVKD. CDR3: CAISDLAGGMSSYNEQFF. Written as DNA, the CDR3 is TGTGCCATCAGTGACCTAGCGGGAGGCATGAGCTCCTACAATGAGCAGTTCTTC.